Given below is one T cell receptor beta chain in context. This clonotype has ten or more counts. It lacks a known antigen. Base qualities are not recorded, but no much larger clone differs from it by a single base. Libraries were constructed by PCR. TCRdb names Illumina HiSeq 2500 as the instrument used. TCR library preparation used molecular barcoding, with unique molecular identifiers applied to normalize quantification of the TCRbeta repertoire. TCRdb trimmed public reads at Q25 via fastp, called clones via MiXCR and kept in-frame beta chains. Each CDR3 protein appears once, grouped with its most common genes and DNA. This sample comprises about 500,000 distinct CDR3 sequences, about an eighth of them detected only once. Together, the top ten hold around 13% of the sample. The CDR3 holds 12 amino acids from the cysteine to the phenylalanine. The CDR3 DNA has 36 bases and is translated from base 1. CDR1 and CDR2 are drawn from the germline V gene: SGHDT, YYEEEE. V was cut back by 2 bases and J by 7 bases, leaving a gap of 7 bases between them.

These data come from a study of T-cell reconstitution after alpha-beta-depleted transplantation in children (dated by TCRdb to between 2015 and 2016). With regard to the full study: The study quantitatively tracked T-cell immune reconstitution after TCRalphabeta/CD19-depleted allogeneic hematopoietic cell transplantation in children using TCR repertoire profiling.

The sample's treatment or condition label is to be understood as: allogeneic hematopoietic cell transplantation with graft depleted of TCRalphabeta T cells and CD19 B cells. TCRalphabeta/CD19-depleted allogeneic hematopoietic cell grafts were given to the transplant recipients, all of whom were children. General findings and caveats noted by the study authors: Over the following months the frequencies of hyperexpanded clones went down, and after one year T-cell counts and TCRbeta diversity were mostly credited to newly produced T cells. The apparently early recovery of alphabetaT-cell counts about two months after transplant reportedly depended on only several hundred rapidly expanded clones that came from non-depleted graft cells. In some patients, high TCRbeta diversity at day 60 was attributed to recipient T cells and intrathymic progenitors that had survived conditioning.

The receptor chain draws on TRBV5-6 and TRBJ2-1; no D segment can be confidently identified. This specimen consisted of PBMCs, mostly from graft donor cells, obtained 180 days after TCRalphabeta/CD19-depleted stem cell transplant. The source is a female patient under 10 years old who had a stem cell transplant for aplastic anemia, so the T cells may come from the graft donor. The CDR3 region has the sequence CASSLVLNEQFF. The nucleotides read TGTGCCAGCAGCTTAGTTTTGAATGAGCAGTTCTTC.